This TCR beta chain derives from a study of T cell responses to AZD1222 COVID-19 vaccine. The V segment lost 5 bases and the J segment 8 bases; nucleotides outside the gene matches: 7. Germline CDR1 SEHNR, CDR2 FQNEAQ (reference sequence). There are 13 residues in the CDR3. TCRdb keeps only in-frame clones here, not all; method: immunoSEQ multiplex PCR. The profile covers more than 150,000 clones, with around 92% appearing a single time and around 9.3% taken by the ten largest. This clonotype was sampled from an adult in good health. The chain combines TRBV7-9 with TRBJ1-2; 8 nucleotides agree with TRBD1. This sample comprised peripheral blood, obtained on day 0 of AZD1222 vaccination. The DNA of the CDR3 is TGTGCCAGCAGCCCGTGGACAGGGATCGGCTACACCTTC. Translation gives CASSPWTGIGYTF.